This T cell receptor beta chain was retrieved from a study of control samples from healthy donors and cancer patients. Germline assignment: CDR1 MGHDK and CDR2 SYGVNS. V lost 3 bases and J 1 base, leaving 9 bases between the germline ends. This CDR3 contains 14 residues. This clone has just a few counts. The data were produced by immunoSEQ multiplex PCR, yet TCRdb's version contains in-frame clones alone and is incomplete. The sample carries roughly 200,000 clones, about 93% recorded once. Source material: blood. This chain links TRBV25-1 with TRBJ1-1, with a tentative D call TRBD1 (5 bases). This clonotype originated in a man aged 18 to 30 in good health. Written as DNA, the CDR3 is TGTGCCAGCAGTGATCTGGGGGGGAACACTGAAGCTTTCTTT. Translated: CASSDLGGNTEAFF. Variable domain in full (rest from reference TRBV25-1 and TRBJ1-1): EADIYQTPRYLVIGTGKKITLECSQTMGHDKMYWYQQDPGMELHLIHYSYGVNSTEKGDLSSESTVSRIRTEHFPLTLESARPSHTSQYLCASSDLGGNTEAFFGQGTRLTVV.